This paragraph reports one T cell receptor beta chain. The antigen remains unidentified. V was pared by 8 bases and J by 4 bases, with 11 bases between. The CDR3 covers 12 residues. Germline V CDR1 and CDR2: SNHLY, FYNNEI. The data originate from a study of T cells in localized non-small cell lung cancer. Only in-frame clones appear in the TCRdb table, and some are missing; sequencing was by immunoSEQ multiplex PCR. The table records about 21,000 clones, roughly 86% of them present only once. Study-wide findings and caveats: Sequencing, confined to only one tumor region, leaves heterogeneity possible. When the top 100 tumor clones were examined, a median about 60 of them also appeared in the adjacent lung, which was paired and uninvolved. Uninvolved adjacent lung had more T cell clonality than any other tissue, topping tumor. Longer survival (overall) was linked to higher T cell density in blood.

This receptor was identified in a male donor at least 60 years old with stage II lung adenocarcinoma. Sequenced here: peripheral blood mononuclear cells, sampled before any cancer treatment. The chain links TRBV2 to TRBJ2-5, with a tentative D call TRBD1 (6 bases). The CDR3 protein is CASQDSGETQYF. The CDR3 DNA reads TGTGCCAGCCAGGACAGTGGAGAGACCCAGTACTTC.